This paragraph reports one T cell receptor (beta chain). This clone showed up many times. Its antigen is currently not known. Per-base qualities were not stored, and no clone one base away is much larger. Libraries came from the immunoSEQ multiplex PCR assay. TCRdb mirrors the immuneACCESS table, restricted to in-frame sequences. Some clones are absent from its copies; in checked studies, under half trace to an unresolved V gene, and the reason for the others is unknown. This sample has around 78,000 clones in its table, and 78% of those were observed once. 3.5% to 4.5% of the sample is in the top ten clones. The germline V gene (reference sequence) sets CDR1 to SEHNR and CDR2 to FQNEAQ. V loses 4 bases of germline sequence and J loses 4 bases, and the interval between the two ends is 13 bases. Inclusive of the bounding cysteine and phenylalanine, the CDR3 is 15 residues long. The kept DNA is CDR3 alone, 45 bases in frame from the first base.

Focal radiation therapy combined with CTLA-4 blockade (ipilimumab) was tested in patients with chemo-refractory metastatic non-small-cell lung cancer. The data stem from a study of radiotherapy plus CTLA-4 blockade in lung cancer (dated by TCRdb to the late 2010s). Background for the entire study: Objective responses occurred in 18% of enrolled patients, and 25% to 40% achieved disease control. On the study overall, not on this receptor specifically: The strongest predictors of response, as reported, were early dynamic changes in blood T cell clones along with a rise in serum interferon-beta after radiation. After treatment with radiotherapy and ipilimumab, TCR clones that came from tumors expanded in the peripheral blood.

This sequence originates from a human donor with non-small cell lung cancer who had a partial response to radiotherapy plus ipilimumab. Some clones in this sample may be carry-over from other donors' samples. The chain is made from TRBV7-9 and TRBJ2-2, with TRBD1 as a weak D call on 7 bases. Sequencing was performed on peripheral blood, taken from a patient treated with radiotherapy plus ipilimumab. The sequenced DNA: TGTGCCAGCAGCTCAGGGGGGATGATCACCGGGGAGCTGTTTTTT. Translated, this gives CASSSGGMITGELFF.